This entry features one T cell receptor beta chain sequence. Its antigen is not known. The source of the sample is a study of cytomegalovirus exposure and HLA in healthy donors. Study outcomes and limitations: TCR beta V- and J-gene trimming was later associated with a missense DCLRE1C variant. Rarity characterized most TCR sequences, yet some public TCRs appeared in many donors. Immune exposure information comprised only CMV serostatus.

The study ran its PCR with 60 Vbeta and 13 Jbeta primers. Profiling relied on immunoSEQ multiplex PCR, and the TCRdb table lists in-frame clones only, not all of them. The table lists about 70,000 clones, approximately 60% of them singletons, with around 3% in the top ten. The germline V gene encodes CDR1 SGHTA and CDR2 FQGTGA. V was cut by 1 base and J by 6 bases, with 12 bases left in between. This CDR3 contains 14 residues. The sequencing input was PBMCs. The rearrangement uses TRBV7-3 and TRBJ1-2; perhaps TRBD1 as D (5 bases). This TCR was recovered from a man aged 30 to 39 in good health and CMV-seronegative. DNA for the CDR3: TGTGCCAGCAGCTTAATGGGGGGGACGGATGGCTACACCTTC. Translated: CASSLMGGTDGYTF. The full variable domain, completed using reference TRBV7-3 and TRBJ1-2, is GAGVSQTPSNKVTEKGKYVELRCDPISGHTALYWYRQSLGQGPEFLIYFQGTGAADDSGLPNDRFFAVRPEGSVSTLKIQRTERGDSAVYLCASSLMGGTDGYTFGSGTRLTVV.